This T cell receptor beta chain comes out of a study of T-cell memory formation after mild COVID-19. Study-level points and caveats: Memory from before infection featured some responding clones, which suggests cross-reactive memory joined. Contracting clones localized mainly to CM and EM when CD4+ and mainly to EMRA when CD8+.

TCR alpha and TCR beta cDNA libraries with sample barcodes and UMIs came from 5'RACE using constant-segment primers. TCRdb analysed the 5' RACE reads with MiXCR anew, one entry per CDR3 protein. Of around 99,000 distinct CDR3 sequences listed, approximately 14% were seen once; the top ten hold 35% to 40%. As to this clonotype: Its antigen is as yet unknown.

The trim removed 9 bases at V and 4 bases at J, leaving 15 bases unmatched. The CDR3 is 17 amino acids. Germline CDR1 SEHNR, CDR2 FQNEAQ (reference sequence). The TCR sequence derives from a man aged 18 to 29 who had mild COVID-19 (a few samples of this study predate the infection). Cell type and time point are not known. The sequenced sample consisted of PBMCs or a T cell subset sorted from them (not recorded which). V is TRBV7-9 and J is TRBJ2-3; TRBD1 aligns across 11 bases. The CDR3 here is CASTQPLAGQGADTQYF. CDR3 coding DNA: TGTGCCAGTACTCAACCCCTTGCGGGACAGGGGGCAGATACGCAGTATTTT.